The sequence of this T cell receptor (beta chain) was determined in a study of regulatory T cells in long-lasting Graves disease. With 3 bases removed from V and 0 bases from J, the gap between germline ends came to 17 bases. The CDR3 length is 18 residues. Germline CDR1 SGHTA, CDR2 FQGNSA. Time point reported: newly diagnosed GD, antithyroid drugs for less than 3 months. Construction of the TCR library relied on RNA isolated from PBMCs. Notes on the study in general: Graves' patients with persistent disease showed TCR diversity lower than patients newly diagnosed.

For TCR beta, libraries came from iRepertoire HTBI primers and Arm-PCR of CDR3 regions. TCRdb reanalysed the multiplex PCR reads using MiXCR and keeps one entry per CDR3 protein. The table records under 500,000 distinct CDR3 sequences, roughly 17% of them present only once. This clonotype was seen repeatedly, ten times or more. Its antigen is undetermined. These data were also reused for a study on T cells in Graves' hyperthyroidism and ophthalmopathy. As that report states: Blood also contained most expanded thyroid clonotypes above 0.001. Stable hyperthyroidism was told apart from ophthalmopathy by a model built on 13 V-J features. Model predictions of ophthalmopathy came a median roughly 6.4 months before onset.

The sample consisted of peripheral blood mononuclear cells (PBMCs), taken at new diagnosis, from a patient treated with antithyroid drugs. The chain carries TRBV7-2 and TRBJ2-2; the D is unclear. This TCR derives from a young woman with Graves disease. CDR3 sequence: CASSFRQLLGSNTGELFF. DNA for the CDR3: TGTGCCAGCAGCTTCCGCCAGCTGTTGGGGTCGAACACCGGGGAGCTGTTTTTT.